Below, 19 T cell receptor beta chains from the same sample are listed, as sequenced in a study of response to subunit inactivated influenza vaccine. TCRdb re-called the RT-PCR reads through MiXCR, storing one row per CDR3 protein. The sample has approximately 700,000 distinct CDR3 sequences, 15% to 19% seen once. The material was PBMCs from blood, obtained about 13 days after vaccination. These TCRs come from a man in his forties or fifties who received an inactivated influenza vaccine.

In its sample, this clonotype was seen a few times. V and J are TRBV10-3 and TRBJ2-5; 8 bases align to TRBD1. Germline-derived CDR1 and CDR2 are ENHRY and SYGVKD. Trimming cost V 11 bases and J 4 bases; bases outside gene matches: 9. This CDR3 contains 13 residues. DNA of the CDR3: TGTGCCGCGGGACAGGATATACGAGAGACCCAGTACTTC. Translating it yields CAAGQDIRETQYF.

This clonotype was recorded many times. This chain links TRBV7-6 with TRBJ2-5; D unclear. Germline-derived CDR1 and CDR2 are SGHVS and FNYEAQ. The CDR3 length is 13 residues. V lost 2 bases to trimming and J lost 3 bases, with 7 bases between them. This chain's CDR3 is CASSLMLEETQYF. The CDR3, as DNA: TGTGCCAGCAGCTTAATGCTCGAAGAGACCCAGTACTTC. Full variable domain (remainder filled in from reference TRBV7-6 and TRBJ2-5): GAGVSQSPRYKVTKRGQDVALRCDPISGHVSLYWYRQALGQGPEFLTYFNYEAQQDKSGLPNDRFSAERPEGSISTLTIQRTEQRDSAMYRCASSLMLEETQYFGPGTRLLVL.

The V and J genes are TRBV19 and TRBJ2-1; 7 bases are a match to TRBD2. Per germline, CDR1 LNHDA and CDR2 SQIVND (reference sequence). With 6 bases clipped from V and 4 bases from J, the junction kept 15 bases outside the gene matches. The CDR3 is made up of 17 amino acids. CDR3 amino acids: CASSWSSGLGSYNEQFF. The CDR3 DNA reads TGTGCCAGTAGCTGGTCTAGCGGACTTGGGAGTTACAATGAGCAGTTCTTC.

The chain combines TRBV20-1 with TRBJ2-5; D not certain. The CDR3 is 14 amino acids. CDR1 is DFQATT and CDR2 is SNEGSKA in the germline V gene (reference sequence). The ends were cut back, 3 bases at V and 2 bases at J, with 13 bases in the middle. The CDR3 nucleotides read TGCAGTGCTAGTGCAAGTGGGATTCAAGAGACCCAGTACTTC. Protein sequence: CSASASGIQETQYF.

This clonotype was picked up many times. The CDR3 sequence is CASSQVFLAGQETQYF. CDR3 sequence (DNA): TGCGCCAGCAGCCAAGTGTTCCTAGCGGGACAAGAGACCCAGTACTTC. This chain links TRBV4-3 with TRBJ2-5; 9 nucleotides agree with TRBD2. This CDR3 comprises 16 residues. Trimming cost V 1 base and J 2 bases; bases outside gene matches: 5. The V gene's germline CDR1 is LGHNA and CDR2 YSLEER.

V usage is TRBV3-1 and J usage is TRBJ2-7, with TRBD1 matching over 7 bases. CDR3 length: 13 amino acids. Germline V gives CDR1 LGHDT, CDR2 YNNKEL (reference sequence). The J segment lost 4 bases and the V segment lost 4 bases, leaving 4 bases of the junction unmatched. This CDR3 is CASSLTGQYEQYF. CDR3 sequence (DNA): TGTGCCAGCAGCCTGACAGGGCAATACGAGCAGTACTTC.

The chain uses TRBV7-7 and TRBJ2-1; D is perhaps TRBD1 (5 bases). The CDR3 covers 13 residues. Germline CDR1 is SSHAT and CDR2 is FNYEAQ (reference sequence). V shed 3 bases and J shed 8 bases, with 11 bases lying between them. Here the CDR3 reads CASSLGVGDEQFF. CDR3 nucleotide sequence: TGTGCCAGCAGCTTGGGCGTAGGGGATGAGCAGTTCTTC.

The chain joins TRBV5-6 to TRBJ2-4; D remains ambiguous. The germline V and J ends were trimmed by 0 bases and 2 bases, with 3 bases remaining between them. The CDR3 spans 13 residues. Germline values: CDR1 SGHDT, CDR2 YYEEEE. CDR3 bases: TGTGCCAGCAGCTTGGTGACCAAAAACATTCAGTACTTC. Translated, it gives CASSLVTKNIQYF.

Regarding this clonotype: An end of the junction differs from the germline gene, which may be a read error. The chain recombines TRBV6-5 with TRBJ2-5; D is undetermined. CDR1 and CDR2 from the germline V gene are MNHEY and SVGAGI. The CDR3 runs 15 residues. The CDR3: CASSYSDLNQESQYF. The CDR3 bases are TGTGCCAGCAGTTACTCTGACCTAAACCAAGAGTCCCAGTACTTC.

The V gene is TRBV5-5, the J gene TRBJ2-1, with D perhaps TRBD2 (7 bases). Germline loops: CDR1 SGHKS, CDR2 YYEKEE (reference sequence). This CDR3 spans 16 amino acids. Between the trimmed V and J ends, which lost 1 base and 8 bases, there was a span of 19 bases. For the CDR3, the DNA is TGTGCCAGCAGCTTGCGGGCCCGGGGGGCCTCGCATGAGCAGTTCTTC. Protein: CASSLRARGASHEQFF.

This clonotype has only a few counts. The chain is built from TRBV12-3 or TRBV12-4 and TRBJ2-1, with D perhaps given as TRBD1 or TRBD2 (6 bases each). The CDR3 sequence is 16 residues long. The germline V and J ends were trimmed by 1 base and 4 bases, with 14 bases remaining between them. The CDR3 sequence is CASSLEWGAPYNEQFF. The DNA of the CDR3 is TGTGCCAGCAGTTTAGAGTGGGGGGCCCCATACAATGAGCAGTTCTTC.

The chain is built from TRBV6-5 and TRBJ2-3; 9 nucleotides align to TRBD2. This CDR3 is 18 amino acids long. Germline CDR1 reads MNHEY; CDR2 reads SVGAGI. V lost 0 bases to trimming and J lost 0 bases; unmatched junction nucleotides: 7. CDR3 sequence: CASSYSGKRGASTDTQYF. The CDR3 DNA reads as TGTGCCAGCAGTTACTCGGGGAAGCGGGGGGCGAGCACAGATACGCAGTATTTT.

There are many counts of this clonotype. The chain uses TRBV7-9 and TRBJ1-2; a possible D gene is TRBD1 (5 bases). This CDR3 has 11 amino acids. CDR1 is SEHNR, CDR2 FQNEAQ, per germline (reference sequence). The V and J ends lost 5 bases and 7 bases respectively, with 8 bases between them. CDR3 residues: CASSRGGGYTF. In DNA form, the CDR3 reads TGTGCCAGCAGCCGGGGGGGTGGCTACACCTTC.

This clonotype was counted a few times. The rearrangement uses TRBV5-1 and TRBJ2-3, with D uncertain. V was cut by 9 bases and J by 6 bases, with 20 bases left in between. There are 14 residues in the CDR3. CDR1 and CDR2 (germline): SGHRS, YFSETQ. The CDR3: CATQLEGWRDTQYF. CDR3 coding DNA: TGCGCCACCCAGCTTGAAGGATGGCGGGATACGCAGTATTTT.

The chain employs TRBV15 and TRBJ2-1; D is perhaps TRBD2 (6 bases). V dropped 3 bases and J dropped 4 bases, with 16 bases sitting between them. The CDR3 is 16 amino acids. From germline, CDR1 is LNHNV and CDR2 YYDKDF (reference sequence). Here the CDR3 reads CATSRGVRGAYNEQFF. CDR3 in DNA: TGTGCCACCAGCAGGGGGGTGCGGGGAGCTTACAATGAGCAGTTCTTC.

V usage is TRBV29-1 and J usage is TRBJ2-1; maybe TRBD1 (5 bases). V was shortened by 4 bases and J by 10 bases, with 11 bases between the two germline ends. The CDR3 runs 11 residues. Germline V gives CDR1 SQVTM, CDR2 ANQGSEA. Here the CDR3 reads CSVAPGYEQFF. The CDR3 nucleotides read TGCAGCGTTGCCCCAGGGTACGAGCAGTTCTTC.

The chain combines TRBV20-1 with TRBJ2-3, with 10 nucleotides matching TRBD2. Germline V gene data show CDR1 as DFQATT and CDR2 as SNEGSKA (reference sequence). The CDR3 is 16 residues long. The V and J ends lost 6 bases and 2 bases, in that order; junction bases with no gene match: 11. The CDR3 DNA sequence: TGCAGTGCCCCCAAACCAAGCGGGAGGGCCACAGATACGCAGTATTTT. Translated: CSAPKPSGRATDTQYF.

This clonotype has a handful of counts. The chain has TRBV7-9 and TRBJ2-5; D might be TRBD1 (7 bases). The CDR3 consists of 14 residues. V lost 7 bases to trimming and J lost 2 bases, with 14 bases between them. Germline V gene lookup returns CDR1 SEHNR and CDR2 FQNEAQ (reference sequence). CDR3: CASTQSGGQETQYF. DNA for the CDR3: TGTGCCAGCACACAATCAGGGGGGCAAGAGACCCAGTACTTC.

The chain carries TRBV27 and TRBJ2-1; 8 bases map to TRBD1. The CDR3 totals 17 residues. Germline assignment: CDR1 MNHEY and CDR2 SMNVEV (reference sequence). The ends lost 10 bases at V and 5 bases at J; junction bases unmatched: 19. DNA for the CDR3: TGTGCCACCTCACAGGGGGGTAGCCTTTACGGCCACAATGAGCAGTTCTTC. It is translated as CATSQGGSLYGHNEQFF.